A few counts support the clone carrying this T cell receptor beta chain. Antigen: not known. These data are taken from a study of CD8 T cells in ankylosing spondylitis. MiXCR, run by TCRdb on the 5' RACE reads, gives a single entry per CDR3 protein. The sample records some 200,000 distinct CDR3 sequences, roughly 13% being singletons. Deletions cut 0 bases from V and 8 bases from J, with 14 bases between. There are 15 residues in the CDR3. Germline V gene sequence: CDR1 SGHDT, CDR2 YYEEEE. Study-wide points: Disease-associated clones were CD8+ and fairly uncommon in peripheral blood.

V gene TRBV5-6 combines with J gene TRBJ1-4; TRBD1 is a possible D gene (6 bases). This receptor was taken from a male donor with ankylosing spondylitis or in good health (not recorded which). Specimen: blood, either unsorted or a sorted T cell fraction (not recorded which). CDR3 residues: CASSLVPGEGEKLFF. In DNA, the CDR3 is TGTGCCAGCAGCTTGGTGCCAGGGGAGGGCGAAAAACTGTTTTTT. Together with reference TRBV5-6 and TRBJ1-4, the CDR3 gives the full variable domain: DAGVTQSPTHLIKTRGQQVTLRCSPKSGHDTVSWYQQALGQGPQFIFQYYEEEERQRGNFPDRFSGHQFPNYSSELNVNALLLGDSALYLCASSLVPGEGEKLFFGSGTQLSVL.